This T cell receptor beta chain was identified during a study of cytomegalovirus exposure and HLA in healthy donors. Study-level results: When analyzed later, the rates of TCR association showed variation by HLA locus, with DRB1 the most and HLA-C the fewest.

This clone was counted a few times. The antigen is unknown. From germline, CDR1 is SGDLS and CDR2 YYNGEE. CDR3 size: 14 residues. With 2 bases clipped from V and 7 bases from J, the junction kept 6 bases outside the gene matches. In the PCR, 60 Vbeta and 13 Jbeta primers were used. Here immunoSEQ multiplex PCR was the method, and the copy in TCRdb shows in-frame clones only, minus some. The sample consists of 60,000 to 80,000 clones, 62% of them appearing once. Sequenced sample: PBMCs. The source is a man aged 25-45 years in good health and CMV-seronegative. The genes are TRBV9 and TRBJ1-2; 9 bases match TRBD1. The CDR3 loop reads CASSVLQGASGYTF. CDR3 DNA sequence: TGTGCCAGCAGCGTCCTACAGGGGGCTTCTGGCTACACCTTC.